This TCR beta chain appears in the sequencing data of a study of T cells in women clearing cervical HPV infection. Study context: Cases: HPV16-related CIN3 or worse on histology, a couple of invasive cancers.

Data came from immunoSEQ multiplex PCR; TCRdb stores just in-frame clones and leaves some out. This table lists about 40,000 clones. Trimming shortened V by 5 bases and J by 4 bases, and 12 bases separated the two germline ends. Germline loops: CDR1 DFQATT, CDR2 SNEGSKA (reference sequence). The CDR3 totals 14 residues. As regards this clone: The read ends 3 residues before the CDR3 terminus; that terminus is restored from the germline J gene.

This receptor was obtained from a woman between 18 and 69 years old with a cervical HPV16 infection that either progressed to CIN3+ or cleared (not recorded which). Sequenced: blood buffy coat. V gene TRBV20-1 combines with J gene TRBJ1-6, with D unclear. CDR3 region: CSAPLPGYNSPLHF. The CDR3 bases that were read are TGCAGTGCTCCCCTGCCAGGATATAATTCACCC.